The 25 T cell receptor beta chains presented below share a single source sample, sequenced in a study of a mutant IDH1 vaccine in newly diagnosed glioma. Stated time point: baseline, week 1 (first vaccination visit). Treatment denoted: pre-vaccination baseline after standard-of-care therapy. Here immunoSEQ multiplex PCR was the method, and the copy in TCRdb shows in-frame clones only, minus some. The sample includes fewer than 50,000 clones, roughly 92% of them seen just once. The material was PBMCs, obtained from a glioma patient treated with radiotherapy, temozolomide or both. These TCRs come from a man aged 18 to 29 with glioma.

Only a few counts were recorded for this clone. The chain couples TRBV19 to TRBJ2-7; a weak D match, TRBD1 (6 bases). Per germline, CDR1 LNHDA and CDR2 SQIVND (reference sequence). V dropped 5 bases and J dropped 5 bases, with 16 bases sitting between them. The length of the CDR3 is 14 residues. CDR3 region: CASSVDRVGNEQYF. The CDR3 DNA sequence: TGTGCCAGTAGTGTGGACAGAGTCGGGAACGAGCAGTACTTC.

The chain uses TRBV6-1 and TRBJ1-1, with 9 positions matching TRBD1. The CDR3 totals 17 residues. Germline V lookup: CDR1 MNHNS, CDR2 SASEGT. J gave up 5 bases and V 3 bases, and 13 bases lay outside the gene matches. DNA of the CDR3: TGTGCCAGCAGTGACACGGGACAGGGTAGGTCGGGAACTGAAGCTTTCTTT. Translating gives CASSDTGQGRSGTEAFF.

This rearrangement joins TRBV30 to TRBJ2-7; D not certain. Trimming took 0 bases from V and 7 from J, leaving 10 bases between them. Looked up from germline, CDR1 is GTSNPN and CDR2 is SVGIG (reference sequence). This CDR3 is 12 amino acids long. The CDR3 DNA reads TGTGCCTGGAGTGTAGGTGTACGGGAGCAGTACTTC. This gives the protein CAWSVGVREQYF.

The gene calls are TRBV30 and TRBJ2-7; TRBD2 matches 11 bases. The CDR3 contains 13 residues. The junction had 9 bases not matched to a gene; V was cut back by 2 bases and J by 12 bases. Germline assignment: CDR1 GTSNPN and CDR2 SVGIG (reference sequence). CDR3 DNA sequence: TGTGCCTGGAGTCGAGTAGCGGGAGGGCGATGGTACTTC. Amino acid sequence: CAWSRVAGGRWYF.

The chain is built from TRBV6-5 and TRBJ2-1; TRBD2 matches 8 bases. V shed 4 bases, J shed 0 bases, and the junction held 2 bases outside the gene matches. The germline V gene encodes CDR1 MNHEY and CDR2 SVGAGI. This CDR3 contains 15 residues. CDR3 sequence: CASSFSGASYNEQFF. The CDR3 nucleotides are TGTGCCAGCAGTTTTAGCGGGGCCTCCTACAATGAGCAGTTCTTC.

The rearrangement links TRBV19 to TRBJ1-1, with unresolved D. Per the germline V gene, CDR1 is LNHDA and CDR2 is SQIVND (reference sequence). V was cut by 5 bases and J by 0 bases, with 7 bases left in between. The CDR3 contains 13 residues. The DNA for the CDR3 is TGTGCCAGTAGTCACACAGTGAACACTGAAGCTTTCTTT. Protein product: CASSHTVNTEAFF.

The V gene is TRBV7-2, the J gene TRBJ1-4; TRBD1 agrees at 10 bases. The CDR3 spans 18 residues. Per the germline V gene, CDR1 is SGHTA and CDR2 is FQGNSA. The ends lost 3 bases at V and 8 bases at J; junction bases unmatched: 15. The CDR3 nucleotides are TGTGCCAGCAGCTTTTCCGGGACAGGGGTTTTGACTGGAGAAAAACTGTTTTTT. Its translation: CASSFSGTGVLTGEKLFF.

The chain joins TRBV29-1 to TRBJ2-3, with 7 nucleotides matching TRBD2. The V gene end was trimmed by 2 bases and the J gene end by 0 bases; junction bases not matched to a gene: 8. The CDR3 is 16 amino acids. Germline-derived CDR1 and CDR2 are SQVTM and ANQGSEA. The CDR3 reads CSVEPRAGDSTDTQYF. The DNA of the CDR3 is TGCAGCGTTGAACCCCGGGCGGGGGACAGCACAGATACGCAGTATTTT.

DNA for the CDR3: TGTGCCAGCAGTCCCCGGTTAGGTGAGCAGTTCTTC. Its protein is CASSPRLGEQFF. V is TRBV27 and J is TRBJ2-1; D is unresolved. V was trimmed by 5 bases and J by 9 bases, leaving 11 bases between them. Germline CDR1 is MNHEY and CDR2 is SMNVEV (reference sequence). This CDR3 contains 12 residues.

The chain recombines TRBV4-2 with TRBJ2-2, with 7 bases aligning to TRBD2. The CDR3 runs to 15 residues. Trimming took 4 bases from V and 2 from J; bases not matched to a gene: 4. The germline gives CDR1 LGHNA, CDR2 YNFKEQ. The CDR3 DNA sequence: TGTGCCAGCAGCCGGGGGGGACCTAACACCGGGGAGCTGTTTTTT. This translates into CASSRGGPNTGELFF.

V and J are TRBV5-1 and TRBJ1-3; D remains unclear. Per germline, CDR1 SGHRS and CDR2 YFSETQ. The V gene lost 5 bases and the J gene lost 0 bases, with 12 bases spanning the gap. The CDR3 runs to 15 residues. The CDR3 nucleotides are TGCGCCAGCAGTCTAGACGGGATCTCTGGAAACACCATATATTTT. The encoded protein is CASSLDGISGNTIYF.

This chain connects TRBV25-1 to TRBJ2-7; a weak D match, TRBD2 (6 bases). The CDR3 spans 13 residues. Germline CDR1 is MGHDK and CDR2 is SYGVNS. Deletions cut 3 bases from V and 4 bases from J, with 10 bases between. The CDR3 reads CASSDAGWYEQYF. CDR3 bases: TGTGCCAGCAGTGATGCGGGGTGGTACGAGCAGTACTTC.

This clone appeared a few times. This chain joins TRBV2 and TRBJ2-3; D gene uncertain. V gave up 6 bases and J gave up 5 bases, with 6 bases separating them. The CDR3 sequence is 11 residues long. From germline, CDR1 is SNHLY and CDR2 FYNNEI. This CDR3 reads CASSPRDTQYF. In DNA form, the CDR3 reads TGTGCCAGCAGCCCTAGAGATACGCAGTATTTT.

The chain has TRBV4-3 and TRBJ2-1; D is possibly TRBD1 or TRBD2 (5 bases each). The CDR3 consists of 15 residues. V lost 4 bases, J lost 3 bases, and 13 bases lay in between. Germline V gene data show CDR1 as LGHNA and CDR2 as YSLEER. In nucleotides, the CDR3 is TGCGCCAGCAGCCGGGCCGGGGCCTTCTACAATGAGCAGTTCTTC. Translated: CASSRAGAFYNEQFF.

The V gene is TRBV2, the J gene TRBJ1-2; D unclear. This CDR3 contains 15 residues. V gave up 2 bases and J gave up 4 bases, with 14 bases separating them. Germline V gene sequence: CDR1 SNHLY, CDR2 FYNNEI. The CDR3 sequence: CASSESPGGGYGYTF. CDR3 coding DNA: TGTGCCAGCAGTGAATCGCCGGGTGGCGGCTATGGCTACACCTTC.

The V and J genes are TRBV4-2 and TRBJ1-2; D not resolved. The CDR3 runs to 17 residues. Trimming pared 1 base from V and 0 bases from J, leaving 15 bases between. Germline CDR1 reads LGHNA; CDR2 reads YNFKEQ. The CDR3 loop reads CASSQVGAMLANYGYTF. The CDR3 DNA follows: TGTGCCAGCAGCCAAGTGGGTGCAATGTTAGCTAACTATGGCTACACCTTC.

This clone was counted once. The chain carries TRBV2 and TRBJ2-5; D is unclear. The V gene lost 6 bases and the J gene lost 2 bases, with 16 bases spanning the gap. Per the germline V gene, CDR1 is SNHLY and CDR2 is FYNNEI. CDR3 length equals 15 residues. CDR3 bases: TGTGCCAGCAGCGTGAACAGCGTTAGTCAAGAGACCCAGTACTTC. Residues: CASSVNSVSQETQYF.

V is TRBV28 and J is TRBJ1-2, with D maybe TRBD1 (6 bases). Looked up from germline, CDR1 is MDHEN and CDR2 is SYDVKM. The CDR3 loop spans 16 amino acids. Trimming removed 5 bases at V and 1 base at J, with 17 bases between. CDR3 loop: CASSRFGTYDNYGYTF. CDR3 nucleotide sequence: TGTGCCAGCAGTCGATTCGGGACATACGATAACTATGGCTACACCTTC.

The CDR3 reads CAIRDSYEQYF. The CDR3 DNA sequence: TGTGCCATCAGGGACAGTTACGAGCAGTACTTC. The gene calls are TRBV10-3 and TRBJ2-7, with D possibly TRBD1 on 6 matching bases. This CDR3 has 11 residues. Germline lookup yields CDR1 ENHRY and CDR2 SYGVKD. V was cut by 6 bases and J by 4 bases, with 7 bases left in between.

This chain links TRBV4-3 with TRBJ1-2; TRBD1 aligns across 7 bases. The V and J ends lost 2 bases and 2 bases, in that order; junction bases with no gene match: 5. CDR3 length: 15 amino acids. Per the germline V gene, CDR1 is LGHNA and CDR2 is YSLEER. CDR3 region: CASSQTGTANYGYTF. CDR3 nucleotide sequence: TGCGCCAGCAGCCAAACCGGGACAGCAAACTATGGCTACACCTTC.

V gene TRBV27 combines with J gene TRBJ2-7, with D possibly called TRBD1 or TRBD2 (5 bases each). The CDR3 loop spans 15 amino acids. Germline V gives CDR1 MNHEY, CDR2 SMNVEV (reference sequence). The V end was cut by 2 bases, the J end by 2 bases, with 13 bases between. CDR3 in DNA: TGTGCCAGCAGTTTAGCCGGGACGCCGACCTACGAGCAGTACTTC. Protein sequence: CASSLAGTPTYEQYF.

V and J are TRBV21-1 and TRBJ1-1. TRBV21-1 is recorded as a pseudogene. The CDR3 is 13 residues long. The CDR3 spells CASSKDQNTEAFF. The CDR3 DNA reads TGTGCCAGCAGCAAAGACCAGAACACTGAAGCTTTCTTT.

V and J are TRBV29-1 and TRBJ1-1, with D perhaps TRBD1 (5 bases). This CDR3 region has 13 residues. Germline loops: CDR1 SQVTM, CDR2 ANQGSEA. The germline V and J ends were trimmed by 4 bases and 1 base, with 10 bases remaining between them. In nucleotides, the CDR3 is TGCAGCGTTGTTGGGGCTGGGAACACTGAAGCTTTCTTT. It codes for CSVVGAGNTEAFF.

The rearrangement links TRBV29-1 to TRBJ2-1; 7 bases agree with TRBD2. Germline CDR1 SQVTM, CDR2 ANQGSEA. The CDR3 sequence is 17 residues long. Trimming took 7 bases from V and 7 from J; bases not matched to a gene: 22. The CDR3 here is CSAMLGLAGLRWNEQFF. The CDR3 nucleotides read TGCAGCGCCATGCTCGGTTTAGCGGGCCTTCGGTGGAATGAGCAGTTCTTC.

This sequence joins TRBV4-1 and TRBJ2-7; D uncertain. The CDR3 has 15 residues. V lost 1 base to trimming and J lost 2 bases, with 12 bases between them. CDR1 MGHRA and CDR2 YSYEKL come from the germline V gene. The CDR3 loop is CASSQGQERPYEQYF. The CDR3, as DNA: TGCGCCAGCAGCCAAGGGCAGGAGAGACCCTACGAGCAGTACTTC.